These T cell receptor beta chains were read from a single sample in a study of synovial regulatory T cells in juvenile arthritis. The data were produced by immunoSEQ multiplex PCR, yet TCRdb's version contains in-frame clones alone and is incomplete. Here the sample table reports over 7,500 clones. What was sequenced was Treg cells from blood. These receptor sequences come from a donor younger than 30 with juvenile idiopathic arthritis. CDR3s include the opening cysteine and the closing phenylalanine or tryptophan. Each record gives: J gene, V gene, CDR3 protein.

TRBJ2-7,TRBV7-2,CASSFSPGDSYEQYF
TRBJ1-1,TRBV6-5,CASTGGVPMNTEAFF
TRBJ2-5,TRBV19,CASSMGGGLGETQYF
TRBJ2-5,TRBV18,CASSPGRGAETQYF
TRBJ2-5,TRBV13,CASRLAGGLKETQYF
TRBJ2-7,TRBV6-6,CASGELKQYF
TRBJ2-7,TRBV11-1,CASSLYTGSYEQYF
TRBJ2-4,TRBV7-8,CASSHWGGADKNIQYF
TRBJ1-2,TRBV6-5,CASSSWGTHYGYTF
TRBJ2-5,TRBV29-1,CSVGVSGSSSETQYF
TRBJ2-7,TRBV18,CASSPGTSGGYEQYF
TRBJ2-3,TRBV5-1,CASQVGRGTDTQYF